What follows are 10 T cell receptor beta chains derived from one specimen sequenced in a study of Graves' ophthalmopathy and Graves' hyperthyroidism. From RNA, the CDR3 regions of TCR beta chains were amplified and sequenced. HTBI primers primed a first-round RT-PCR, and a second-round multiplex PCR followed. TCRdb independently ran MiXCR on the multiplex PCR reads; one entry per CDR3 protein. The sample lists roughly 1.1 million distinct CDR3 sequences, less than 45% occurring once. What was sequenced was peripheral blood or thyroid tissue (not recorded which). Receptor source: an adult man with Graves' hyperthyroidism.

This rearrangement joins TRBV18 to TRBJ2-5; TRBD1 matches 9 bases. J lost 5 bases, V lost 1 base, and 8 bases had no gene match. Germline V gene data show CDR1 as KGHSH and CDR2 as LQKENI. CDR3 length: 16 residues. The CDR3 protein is CASSPQTGGWRETQYF. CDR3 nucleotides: TGTGCCAGCTCACCACAGACAGGGGGTTGGAGGGAGACCCAGTACTTC.

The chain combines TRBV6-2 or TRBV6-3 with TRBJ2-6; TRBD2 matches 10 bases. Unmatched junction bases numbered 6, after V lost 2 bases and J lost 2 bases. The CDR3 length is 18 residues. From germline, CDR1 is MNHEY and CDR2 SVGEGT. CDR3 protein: CASSYLAGVEAGANVLTF. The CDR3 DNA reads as TGTGCCAGCAGTTACCTAGCGGGAGTCGAGGCTGGGGCCAACGTCCTGACTTTC.

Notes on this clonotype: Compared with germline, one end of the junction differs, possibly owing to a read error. CDR3 in DNA: TGTGTCAGCAGTGACGGTGGCTACACCTTC. Its protein product is CVSSDGGYTF. The chain combines TRBV25-1 with TRBJ1-2; D remains ambiguous. Germline lookup yields CDR1 MGHDK and CDR2 SYGVNS. The CDR3 has 10 residues.

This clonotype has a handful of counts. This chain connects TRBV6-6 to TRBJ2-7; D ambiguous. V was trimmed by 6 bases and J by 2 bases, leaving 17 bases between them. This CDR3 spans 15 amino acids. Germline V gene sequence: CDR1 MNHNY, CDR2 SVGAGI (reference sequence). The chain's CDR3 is CASSSEPFIAYEQYF. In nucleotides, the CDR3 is TGTGCCAGCAGCTCTGAACCCTTTATTGCCTACGAGCAGTACTTC.

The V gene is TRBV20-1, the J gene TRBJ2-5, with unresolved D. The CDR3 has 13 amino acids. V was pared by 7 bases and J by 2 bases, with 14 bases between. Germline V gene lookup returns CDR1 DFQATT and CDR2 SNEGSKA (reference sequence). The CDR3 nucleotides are TGCAGTGTTAAGAGGCGTGAACAAGAGACCCAGTACTTC. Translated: CSVKRREQETQYF.

The CDR3 DNA is TGTGCCACCTCCCCCCCAAGTCGGGACGGGGTCTACGAGCAGTACTTC. Translated, it gives CATSPPSRDGVYEQYF. The chain combines TRBV15 with TRBJ2-7; D may correspond to TRBD1 or TRBD2 (5 bases each). The CDR3 has 16 residues. Germline CDR1 is LNHNV and CDR2 is YYDKDF (reference sequence). V gave up 8 bases and J gave up 3 bases, with 23 bases separating them.

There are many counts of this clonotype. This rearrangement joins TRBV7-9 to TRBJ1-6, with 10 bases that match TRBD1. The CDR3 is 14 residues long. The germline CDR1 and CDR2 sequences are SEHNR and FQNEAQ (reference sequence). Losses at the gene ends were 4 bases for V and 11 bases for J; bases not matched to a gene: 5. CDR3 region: CASSYRDRGPPLHF. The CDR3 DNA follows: TGTGCCAGCAGCTACCGGGACAGGGGACCACCCCTCCACTTT.

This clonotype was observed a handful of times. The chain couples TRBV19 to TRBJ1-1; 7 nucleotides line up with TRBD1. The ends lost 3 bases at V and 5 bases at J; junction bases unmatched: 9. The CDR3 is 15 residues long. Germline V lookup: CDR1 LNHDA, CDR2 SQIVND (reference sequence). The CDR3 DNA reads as TGTGCCAGTAGTATCCGTACAGGGGCAAGTACTGAAGCTTTCTTT. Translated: CASSIRTGASTEAFF.

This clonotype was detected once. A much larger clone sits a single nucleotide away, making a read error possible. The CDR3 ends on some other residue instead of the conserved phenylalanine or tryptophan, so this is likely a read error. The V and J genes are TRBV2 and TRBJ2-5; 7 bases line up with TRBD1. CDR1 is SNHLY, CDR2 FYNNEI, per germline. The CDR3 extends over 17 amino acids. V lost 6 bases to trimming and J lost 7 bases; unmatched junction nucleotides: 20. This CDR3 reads CASRDTSGGLARGTQYI. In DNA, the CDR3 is TGTGCCAGCAGAGACACTTCAGGGGGTCTTGCGAGGGGGACCCAGTACATC.

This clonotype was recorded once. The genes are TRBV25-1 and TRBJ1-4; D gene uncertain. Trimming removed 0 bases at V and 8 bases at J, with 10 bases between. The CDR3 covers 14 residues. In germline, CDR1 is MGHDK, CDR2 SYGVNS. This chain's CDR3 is CASSEYGVYEKLFF. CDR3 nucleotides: TGTGCCAGCAGTGAATATGGGGTTTACGAAAAACTGTTTTTT.